This is a list of T cell receptor beta chains from one sample in a study of early T cells in non-severe SARS-CoV-2 infection. TCRdb recomputed calls from the 5' RACE reads with MiXCR, one row per CDR3 protein. The sample holds about 38,000 distinct CDR3 sequences, roughly 4.4% seen once. The specimen sequenced was whole blood. The source of these receptors is an adult who was a healthcare worker with PCR-confirmed SARS-CoV-2 infection or an uninfected control (not recorded which). CDR3s leave out the opening cysteine and the closing phenylalanine or tryptophan. Some rows mark clone size as missing; the rest say once, few, many or name a class of expanded clone.

j_call clone_size v_call cdr3_aa
TRBJ2-1 many TRBV3-1 ASSPTSGAYNEQF
TRBJ1-5 many TRBV7-8 ASSPGSWIVNQPQH
TRBJ1-1 many TRBV10-3 ASSGGSEAF
TRBJ2-5 many TRBV20-1 SAPAYQETQY
TRBJ2-5 . TRBV18 ASSPLAGATQETQY
TRBJ2-6 few TRBV3-1 ASSQAQLSGANVLT
TRBJ2-1 medium-sized TRBV20-1 SARDSDLYEQF
TRBJ2-1 . TRBV4-2 ASSPSGPSSYNEQF
TRBJ2-7 many TRBV18 ASSPPPGRHEQY
TRBJ2-1 few TRBV19 ASSIRNNNEQF
TRBJ2-2 many TRBV27 ASKRLDSAGELF
TRBJ2-3 many TRBV20-1 SARVGSGRTDTQY
TRBJ1-5 many TRBV12-3/TRBV12-4 ASSLGHKDNQPQH
TRBJ2-6 many TRBV7-8 ASRPIPGANVLT
TRBJ1-6 many TRBV4-2 ASSQVGGTTLH
TRBJ1-2 many TRBV12-3/TRBV12-4 ASSSQGGYGYT
TRBJ1-3 many TRBV7-9 ASSPQGTRSGNTIY
TRBJ2-3 many TRBV12-3/TRBV12-4 ASSLGVTTDTQY
TRBJ1-2 many TRBV7-9 ASSPGQSPDGYT
TRBJ1-4 many TRBV7-9 ASSDREKLF
TRBJ2-7 many TRBV5-4 ASSSGPSYEQY
TRBJ2-3 . TRBV5-4 ASSRSGGALSTDTQY
TRBJ1-1 many TRBV29-1 STSYSEAF
TRBJ2-1 many TRBV6-5 ASSTRGLRYNEQF
TRBJ2-3 many TRBV7-9 ASSSQRVIPDTQY
TRBJ2-1 many TRBV18 ASSPLQGVGDEQF
TRBJ1-1 many TRBV29-1 SASQQGTEAF
TRBJ2-3 many TRBV7-2 ASSLARGVDTQY
TRBJ2-7 many TRBV15 ATSRGSKDSYEQY
TRBJ2-2 many TRBV5-1 DSSLSGVQLGELF
TRBJ2-3 many TRBV29-1 SVEVAGTGKADTQY
TRBJ2-5 many TRBV12-3/TRBV12-4 ASSPMGNQETQY
TRBJ1-5 many TRBV7-3 ASSRRGWGNQPQH
TRBJ1-1 many TRBV9 ASSSSVLNTEAF
TRBJ2-7 many TRBV7-9 ASRPRDLNDYEQY
TRBJ2-5 few TRBV12-3/TRBV12-4 ASSLGVTSGQDETQY
TRBJ2-7 many TRBV7-8 ASSRMAQAPSGEQY
TRBJ2-1 . TRBV18 ASSPPSEGSNEQF
TRBJ2-7 . TRBV6-1 ASEDTLRGYEQY
TRBJ1-2 many TRBV12-3/TRBV12-4 ASRPMDSVGGYT
TRBJ1-2 many TRBV12-3/TRBV12-4 ASSFGTSTGYT
TRBJ2-7 . TRBV11-2 ASSLGTSGAYEQY
TRBJ1-2 . TRBV3-1 ASSQWDRGSDGYT
TRBJ2-1 few TRBV9 ASSPGSGGLRSNEQF
TRBJ2-3 . TRBV18 ASSPSSSRTDTQY
TRBJ1-2 . TRBV6-6 ASRGDRGHGYT
TRBJ1-5 many TRBV6-1 ATLRTGNQPQH
TRBJ2-2 few TRBV5-6 ASSFFETGHTGELF
TRBJ1-6 many TRBV7-9 ASASTGTYNSPLH
TRBJ1-2 . TRBV27 ASSISPYGPLNGYT
TRBJ1-2 many TRBV30 AWSDEAYGGYT
TRBJ2-1 many TRBV5-6 ASSPWGGWQKQF
TRBJ2-5 . TRBV7-9 ASSTWTEETQY
TRBJ1-1 many TRBV29-1 SVDTAGGEAF
TRBJ1-6 . TRBV7-3 DSSVSENSPLH